This TCR beta chain was found in a study of PD-L1 blockade in urothelial cancer. Study information: When patients started atezolizumab around 2014, it was given at 1,200 mg intravenously every 3 weeks. Per blood sample, T cells had a median of 141,255.

Assay used: immunoSEQ multiplex PCR; TCRdb lists only in-frame clones, some missing. The sample lists about 24,000 clones, around 90% occurring once. As for this clone: As yet, its antigen is unknown.

Study-level results: In blood sampled pretreatment, TCR clonality below the median predicted better survival. Tumor-associated TCR clones expanded more in blood at 3 weeks in patients with durable benefit.

The V segment lost 2 bases and the J segment 5 bases; nucleotides outside the gene matches: 2. CDR1 is MNHEY and CDR2 is SVGAGI in the germline V gene. The CDR3 contains 14 residues. The genes are TRBV6-5 and TRBJ2-7; 11 bases line up with TRBD1. The sequencing here drew on PBMCs, taken around atezolizumab (anti-PD-L1) treatment. This clonotype was obtained from a man between 50 and 59 years old with urothelial cancer. Written as DNA, the CDR3 is TGTGCCAGCAGTTACGCGGACAGGGGGCACGAGCAGTACTTC. Its translation: CASSYADRGHEQYF.